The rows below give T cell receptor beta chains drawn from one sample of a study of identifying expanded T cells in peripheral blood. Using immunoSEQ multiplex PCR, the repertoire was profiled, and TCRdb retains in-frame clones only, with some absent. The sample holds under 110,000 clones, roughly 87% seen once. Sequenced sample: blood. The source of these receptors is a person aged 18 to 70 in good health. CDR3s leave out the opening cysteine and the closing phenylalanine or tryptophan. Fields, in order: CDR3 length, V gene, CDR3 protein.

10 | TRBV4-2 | ASSQVNQPQH
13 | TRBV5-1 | ASEPFGGGGETQY
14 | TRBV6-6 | ASSYPPGSGKGELF
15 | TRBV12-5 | ASGLRRAGAVNQPQH
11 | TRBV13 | ASSRTGDTEAF
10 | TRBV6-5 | ASIGAGYEQY
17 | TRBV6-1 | ASSETRIPTGVSNQPQH
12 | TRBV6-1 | ASSDLAENYGYT
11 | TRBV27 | ASSFGSEQPQH
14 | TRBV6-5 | ASSSPREGGWNEQY
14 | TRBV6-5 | ASSYQGAVSSYEQY
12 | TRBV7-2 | ASSTRTGRETQY
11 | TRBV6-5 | ASSGPLNTEAF
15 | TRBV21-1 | ASSKAGVGTVNTEAF
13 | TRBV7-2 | ASSLGGERTYEQY
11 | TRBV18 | ASSPGRRGEQY
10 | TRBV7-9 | ASSLTSHEQY
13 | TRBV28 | ASSLPGGEQETQY
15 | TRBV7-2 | ASSFWDHRGQDYGYT
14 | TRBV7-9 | ASSLFGRGATDTQY
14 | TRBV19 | ASSTDSLWSNQPQH
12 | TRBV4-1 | ASSQELRGSPLH
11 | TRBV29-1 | SVGPAENYGYT
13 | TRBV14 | ASSGAPQVRYGYT
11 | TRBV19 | ASSTSRRHGYT